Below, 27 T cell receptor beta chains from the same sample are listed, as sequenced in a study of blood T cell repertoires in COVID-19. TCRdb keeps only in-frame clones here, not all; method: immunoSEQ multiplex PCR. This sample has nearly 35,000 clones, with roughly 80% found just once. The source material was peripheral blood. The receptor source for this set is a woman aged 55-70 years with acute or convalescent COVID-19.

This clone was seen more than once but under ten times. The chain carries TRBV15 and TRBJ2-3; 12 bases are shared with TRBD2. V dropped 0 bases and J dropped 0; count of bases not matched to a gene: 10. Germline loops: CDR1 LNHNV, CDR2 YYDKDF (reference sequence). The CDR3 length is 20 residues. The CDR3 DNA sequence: TGTGCCACCAGCAGAGATCGGCTAGCGGGGGGGCCTTTGAGCACAGATACGCAGTATTTT. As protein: CATSRDRLAGGPLSTDTQYF.

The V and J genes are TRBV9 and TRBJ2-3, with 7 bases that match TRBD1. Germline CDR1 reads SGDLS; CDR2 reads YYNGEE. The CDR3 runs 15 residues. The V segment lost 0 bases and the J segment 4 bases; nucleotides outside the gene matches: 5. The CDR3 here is CASSVEGQLADTQYF. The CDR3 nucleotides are TGTGCCAGCAGCGTAGAGGGACAGTTAGCAGATACGCAGTATTTT.

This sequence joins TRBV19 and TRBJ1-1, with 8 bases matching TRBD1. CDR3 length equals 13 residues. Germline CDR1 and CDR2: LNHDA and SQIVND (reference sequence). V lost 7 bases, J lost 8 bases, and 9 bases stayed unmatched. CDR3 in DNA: TGTGCCAGTACCCAGACAGGGGCCCTGGAAGCTTTCTTT. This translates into CASTQTGALEAFF.

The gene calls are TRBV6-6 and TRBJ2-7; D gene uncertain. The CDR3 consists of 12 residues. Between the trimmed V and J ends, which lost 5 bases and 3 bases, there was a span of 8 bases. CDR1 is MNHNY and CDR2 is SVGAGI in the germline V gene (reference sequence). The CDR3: CASSPPGYEQYF. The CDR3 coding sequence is TGTGCCAGCAGTCCCCCGGGCTACGAGCAGTACTTC.

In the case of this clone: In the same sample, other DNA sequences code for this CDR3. The CDR3 is CASILTGSNQPQHF. DNA of the CDR3: TGTGCCAGTATACTGACAGGGAGCAATCAGCCCCAGCATTTT. J is TRBJ1-5 and V is TRBV6-5, with 7 bases fitting TRBD1. V trimming: 9 bases; J trimming: 1 base; junction bases outside the gene matches: 6. The CDR3 runs to 14 residues. From germline, CDR1 is MNHEY and CDR2 SVGAGI.

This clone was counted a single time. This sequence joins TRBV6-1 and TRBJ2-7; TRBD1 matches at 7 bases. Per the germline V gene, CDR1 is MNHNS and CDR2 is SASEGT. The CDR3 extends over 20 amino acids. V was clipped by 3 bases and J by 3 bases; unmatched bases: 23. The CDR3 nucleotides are TGTGCCAGCAGTGACACTGCCCCCCGCGTCGAAGGGGGCTCTATCTACGAGCAGTACTTC. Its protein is CASSDTAPRVEGGSIYEQYF.

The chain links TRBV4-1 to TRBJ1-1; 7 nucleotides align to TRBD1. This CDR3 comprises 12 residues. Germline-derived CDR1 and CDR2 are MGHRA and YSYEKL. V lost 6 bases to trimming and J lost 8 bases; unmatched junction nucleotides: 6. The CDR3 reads CASRQPGGEAFF. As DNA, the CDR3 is TGCGCCAGCAGACAACCAGGGGGGGAAGCTTTCTTT.

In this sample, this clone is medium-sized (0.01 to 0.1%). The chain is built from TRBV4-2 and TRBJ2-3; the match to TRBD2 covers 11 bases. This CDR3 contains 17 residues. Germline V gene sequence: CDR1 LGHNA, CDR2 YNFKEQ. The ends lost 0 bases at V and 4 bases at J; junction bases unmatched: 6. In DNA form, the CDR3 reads TGTGCCAGCAGCCAAGATCCTAGCGGGGGGACTTCAGATACGCAGTATTTT. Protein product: CASSQDPSGGTSDTQYF.

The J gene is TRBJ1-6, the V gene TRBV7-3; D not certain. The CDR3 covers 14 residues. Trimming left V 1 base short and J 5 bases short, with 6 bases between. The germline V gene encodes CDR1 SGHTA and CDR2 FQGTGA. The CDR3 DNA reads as TGTGCCAGCAGCTTAATGTCCGATAATTCACCCCTCCACTTT. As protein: CASSLMSDNSPLHF.

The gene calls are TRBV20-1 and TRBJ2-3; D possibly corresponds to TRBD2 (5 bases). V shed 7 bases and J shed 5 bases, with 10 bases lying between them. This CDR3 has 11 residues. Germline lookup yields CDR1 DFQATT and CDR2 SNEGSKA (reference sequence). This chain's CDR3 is CSGPEGDTQYF. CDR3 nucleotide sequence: TGCAGTGGGCCCGAGGGAGATACGCAGTATTTT.

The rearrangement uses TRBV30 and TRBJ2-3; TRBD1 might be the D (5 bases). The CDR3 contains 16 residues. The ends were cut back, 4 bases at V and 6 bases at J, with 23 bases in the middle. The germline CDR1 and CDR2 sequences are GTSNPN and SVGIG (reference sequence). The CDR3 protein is CAWTPDSNDGWDTQYF. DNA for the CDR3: TGTGCCTGGACCCCAGACAGTAACGACGGTTGGGATACGCAGTATTTT.

The CDR3 protein is CASSLGTGGGEKLFF. The CDR3 DNA reads TGTGCCAGCAGCTTGGGGACAGGGGGCGGTGAAAAACTGTTTTTT. The rearrangement links TRBV5-5 to TRBJ1-4; 11 bases agree with TRBD1. V lost 0 bases and J lost 7; bases outside the gene matches: 2. Germline V lookup: CDR1 SGHKS, CDR2 YYEKEE (reference sequence). This CDR3 comprises 15 residues. The variable domain in full, completed from reference TRBV5-5 and TRBJ1-4, reads DAGVTQSPTHLIKTRGQQVTLRCSPISGHKSVSWYQQVLGQGPQFIFQYYEKEERGRGNFPDRFSARQFPNYSSELNVNALLLGDSALYLCASSLGTGGGEKLFFGSGTQLSVL.

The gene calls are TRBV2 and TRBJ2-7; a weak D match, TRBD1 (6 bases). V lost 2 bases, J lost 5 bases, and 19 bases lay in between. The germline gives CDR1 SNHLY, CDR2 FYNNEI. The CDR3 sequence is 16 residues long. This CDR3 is CASSESLWAGVNEQYF. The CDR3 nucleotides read TGTGCCAGCAGTGAATCTCTTTGGGCAGGGGTAAACGAGCAGTACTTC.

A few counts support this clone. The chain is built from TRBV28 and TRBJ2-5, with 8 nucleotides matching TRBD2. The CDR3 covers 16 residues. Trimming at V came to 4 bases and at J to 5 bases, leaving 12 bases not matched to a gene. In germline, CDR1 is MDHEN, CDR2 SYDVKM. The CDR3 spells CASSSLGGGGKETQYF. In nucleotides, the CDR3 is TGTGCCAGCAGTTCACTCGGGGGGGGTGGTAAGGAGACCCAGTACTTC.

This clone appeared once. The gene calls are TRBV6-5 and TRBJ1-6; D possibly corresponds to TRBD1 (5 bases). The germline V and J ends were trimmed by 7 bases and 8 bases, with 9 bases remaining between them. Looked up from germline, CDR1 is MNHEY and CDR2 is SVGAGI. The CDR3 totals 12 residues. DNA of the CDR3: TGTGCCAGCAAAGAAGGGGATTCACCCCTCCACTTT. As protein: CASKEGDSPLHF.

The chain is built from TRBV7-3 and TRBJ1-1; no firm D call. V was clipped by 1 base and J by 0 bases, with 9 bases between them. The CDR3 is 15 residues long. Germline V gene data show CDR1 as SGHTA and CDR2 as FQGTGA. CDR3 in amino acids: CASSLNSGVNTEAFF. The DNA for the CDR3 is TGTGCCAGCAGCTTAAATTCCGGGGTGAACACTGAAGCTTTCTTT.

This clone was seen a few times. CDR3 protein: CATRSGGSNTGELFF. The CDR3 DNA reads as TGCGCCACCCGTAGCGGGGGCTCGAACACCGGGGAGCTGTTTTTT. This chain connects TRBV5-1 to TRBJ2-2; 9 bases match TRBD2. CDR3 length: 15 amino acids. The V segment lost 9 bases and the J segment 0 bases; nucleotides outside the gene matches: 6. Germline-derived CDR1 and CDR2 are SGHRS and YFSETQ.

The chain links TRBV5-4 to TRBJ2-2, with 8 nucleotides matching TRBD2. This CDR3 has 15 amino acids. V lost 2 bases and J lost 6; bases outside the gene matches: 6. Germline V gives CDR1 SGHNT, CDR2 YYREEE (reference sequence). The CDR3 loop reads CASSLRGTRSGELFF. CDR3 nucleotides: TGTGCCAGCAGCTTACGTGGGACTAGGTCCGGGGAGCTGTTTTTT.

As DNA, the CDR3 is TGTGCCAGTAGTATATTGGTTTCGGCGGGCGGGAACAATGAGCAGTTCTTC. Its protein is CASSILVSAGGNNEQFF. The chain uses TRBV19 and TRBJ2-1; D is perhaps TRBD2 (6 bases). This CDR3 spans 17 amino acids. The V gene's germline CDR1 is LNHDA and CDR2 SQIVND (reference sequence). The V end lost 2 bases, the J end lost 5 bases, and 19 bases lay between the germline ends.

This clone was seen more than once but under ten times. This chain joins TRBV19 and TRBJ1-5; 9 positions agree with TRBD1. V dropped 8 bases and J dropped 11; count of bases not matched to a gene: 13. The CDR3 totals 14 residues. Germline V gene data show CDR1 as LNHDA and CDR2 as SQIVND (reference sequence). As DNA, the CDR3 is TGTGCCAGTCACCCACAGGGGGCCCCCTGGGCCCAGCATTTT. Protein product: CASHPQGAPWAQHF.

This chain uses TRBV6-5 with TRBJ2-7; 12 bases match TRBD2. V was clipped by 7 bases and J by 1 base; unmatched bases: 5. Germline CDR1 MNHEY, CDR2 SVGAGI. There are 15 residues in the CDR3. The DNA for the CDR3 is TGTGCCAGCAACCCGACTAGCGGGGGATCCTACGAGCAGTACTTC. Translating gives CASNPTSGGSYEQYF.

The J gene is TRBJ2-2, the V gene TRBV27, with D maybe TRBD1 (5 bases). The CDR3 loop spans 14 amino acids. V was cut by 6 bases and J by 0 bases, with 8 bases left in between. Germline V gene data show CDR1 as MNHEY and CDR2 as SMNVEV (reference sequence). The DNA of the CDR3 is TGTGCCAGCAGAGCAGGGACGAACACCGGGGAGCTGTTTTTT. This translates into CASRAGTNTGELFF.

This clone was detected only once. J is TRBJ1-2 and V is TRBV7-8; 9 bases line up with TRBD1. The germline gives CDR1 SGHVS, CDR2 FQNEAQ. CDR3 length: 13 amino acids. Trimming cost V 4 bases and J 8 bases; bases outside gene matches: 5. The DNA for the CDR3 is TGTGCCAGCAGCTCTCGGACAGGGGAAGGCTACACCTTC. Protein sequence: CASSSRTGEGYTF.

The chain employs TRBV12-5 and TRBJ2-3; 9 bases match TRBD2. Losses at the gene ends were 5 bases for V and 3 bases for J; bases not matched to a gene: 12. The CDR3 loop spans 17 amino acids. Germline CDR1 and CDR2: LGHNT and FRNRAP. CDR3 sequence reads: CASGLLGASGETDTQYF. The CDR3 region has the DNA TGTGCTAGTGGTCTCTTAGGGGCTAGCGGGGAGACAGATACGCAGTATTTT.

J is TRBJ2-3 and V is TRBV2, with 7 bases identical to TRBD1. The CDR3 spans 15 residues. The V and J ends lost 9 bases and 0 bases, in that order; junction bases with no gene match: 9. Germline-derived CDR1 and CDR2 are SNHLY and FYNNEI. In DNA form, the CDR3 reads TGTGCCAGTTACTTCGGACAGGTTAGCACAGATACGCAGTATTTT. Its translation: CASYFGQVSTDTQYF. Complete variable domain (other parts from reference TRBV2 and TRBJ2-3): EPEVTQTPSHQVTQMGQEVILRCVPISNHLYFYWYRQILGQKVEFLVSFYNNEISEKSEIFDDQFSVERPDGSNFTLKIRSTKLEDSAMYFCASYFGQVSTDTQYFGPGTRLTVL.

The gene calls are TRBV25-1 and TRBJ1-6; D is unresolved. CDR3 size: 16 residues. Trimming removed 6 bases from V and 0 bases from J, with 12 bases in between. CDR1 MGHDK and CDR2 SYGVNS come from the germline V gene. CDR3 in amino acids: CASRETTSSYNSPLHF. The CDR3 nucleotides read TGTGCCAGCAGGGAGACGACGAGCTCCTATAATTCACCCCTCCACTTT.

CDR3 protein: CASSRGGQGTPEAFF. CDR3 DNA sequence: TGTGCCAGCAGCCGGGGGGGACAGGGGACACCTGAAGCTTTCTTT. This chain uses TRBV6-2 or TRBV6-3 with TRBJ1-1; 10 bases map to TRBD1. The V gene's germline CDR1 is MNHEY and CDR2 SVGEGT. The CDR3 sequence is 15 residues long. V lost 6 bases to trimming and J lost 6 bases; unmatched junction nucleotides: 10.